This T cell receptor (beta chain) was recovered during a study of blood T cells in healthy people across ages. Findings and limits, study-wide: Age brought a roughly linear fall in TCR beta diversity measured per million T cells.

Primed by a sample-barcoded 5' primer and a J-beta primer mix, a second PCR proceeded for 7 to 11 cycles. A template-switch adaptor containing 12 random nucleotides labeled each cDNA molecule. MiXCR, run by TCRdb on the 5' RACE reads, gives a single entry per CDR3 protein. The data contain around 800,000 distinct CDR3 sequences, approximately 65% of them singletons. No fewer than 6 micrograms of total RNA were isolated from every sample. V lost 1 base to trimming and J lost 5 bases, with 3 bases between them. CDR3 length: 11 residues. CDR1 MNHEY and CDR2 SVGEGT come from the germline V gene. This clonotype was seen a few times. Antigen: not known.

The clonotype was recovered from a man aged 25 to 40 in good health. Sequenced material: blood. This chain connects TRBV6-2 or TRBV6-3 to TRBJ2-7, with D uncertain. The CDR3 DNA reads TGTGCCAGCAGTTACTTCCACGAGCAGTACTTC. Its translation is CASSYFHEQYF.